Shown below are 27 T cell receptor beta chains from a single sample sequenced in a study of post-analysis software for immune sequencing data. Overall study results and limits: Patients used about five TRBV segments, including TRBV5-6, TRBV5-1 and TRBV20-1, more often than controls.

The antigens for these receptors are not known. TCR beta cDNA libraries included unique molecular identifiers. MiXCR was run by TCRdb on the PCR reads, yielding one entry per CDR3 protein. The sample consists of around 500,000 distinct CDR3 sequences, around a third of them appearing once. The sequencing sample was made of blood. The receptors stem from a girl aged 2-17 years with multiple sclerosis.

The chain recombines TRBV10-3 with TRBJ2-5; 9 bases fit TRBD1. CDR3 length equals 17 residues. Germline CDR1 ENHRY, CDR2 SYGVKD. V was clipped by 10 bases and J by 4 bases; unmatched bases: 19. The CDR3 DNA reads TGTGCCAGCCGGGAGAGCCCTGGGACAGGGCTTCGAGAGACCCAGTACTTC. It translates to CASRESPGTGLRETQYF.

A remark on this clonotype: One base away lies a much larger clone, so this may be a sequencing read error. CDR3 sequence reads: CASSEQGTQYF. CDR3 DNA sequence: TGCGCCAGCAGTGAGCAAGGTACGCAGTATTTT. The V call is TRBV10-2, the J call TRBJ2-3; no reliable D call. Germline CDR1 and CDR2: WSHSY and SAAADI. Trimming cost V 2 bases and J 8 bases, with 5 bases left between them. The CDR3 length is 11 residues.

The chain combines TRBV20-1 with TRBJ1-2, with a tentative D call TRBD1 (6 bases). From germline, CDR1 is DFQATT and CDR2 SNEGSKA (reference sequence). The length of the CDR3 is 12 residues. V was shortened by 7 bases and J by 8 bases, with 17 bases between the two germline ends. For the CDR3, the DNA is TGCAGTGTGGGGGGGCTCGTCGGGGGCTACACCTTC. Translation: CSVGGLVGGYTF.

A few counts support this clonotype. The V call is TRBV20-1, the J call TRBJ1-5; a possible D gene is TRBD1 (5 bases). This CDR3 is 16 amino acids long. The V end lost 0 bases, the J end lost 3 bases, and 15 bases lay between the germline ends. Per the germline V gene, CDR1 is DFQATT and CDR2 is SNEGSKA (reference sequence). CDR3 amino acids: CSARDLVGTINQPQHF. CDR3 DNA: TGCAGTGCTAGAGATCTGGTAGGGACTATCAATCAGCCCCAGCATTTT.

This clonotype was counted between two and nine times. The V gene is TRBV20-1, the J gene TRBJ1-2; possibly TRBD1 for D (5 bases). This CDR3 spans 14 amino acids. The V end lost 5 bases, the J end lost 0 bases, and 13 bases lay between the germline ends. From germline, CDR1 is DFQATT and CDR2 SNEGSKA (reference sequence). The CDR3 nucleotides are TGCAGTGCTGACCCCCGGGGGGCTAACTATGGCTACACCTTC. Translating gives CSADPRGANYGYTF.

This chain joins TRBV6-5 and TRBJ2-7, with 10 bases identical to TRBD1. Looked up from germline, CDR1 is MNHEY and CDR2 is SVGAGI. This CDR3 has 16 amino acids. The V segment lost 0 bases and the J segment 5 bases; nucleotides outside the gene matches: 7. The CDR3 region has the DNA TGTGCCAGCAGTTACTCAGCGACAGGGGGCTTGAACGAGCAGTACTTC. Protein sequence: CASSYSATGGLNEQYF.

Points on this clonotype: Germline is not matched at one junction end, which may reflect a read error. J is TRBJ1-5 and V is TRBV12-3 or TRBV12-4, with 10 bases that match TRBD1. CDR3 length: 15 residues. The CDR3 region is CASSPGTGANQSQHF. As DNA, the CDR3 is TGTGCCAGCAGTCCTGGGACAGGGGCGAATCAGTCCCAGCATTTT.

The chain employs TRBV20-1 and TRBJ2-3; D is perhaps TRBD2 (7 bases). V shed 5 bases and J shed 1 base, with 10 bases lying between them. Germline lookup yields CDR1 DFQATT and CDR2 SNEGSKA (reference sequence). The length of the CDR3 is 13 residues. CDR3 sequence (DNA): TGCAGTGCTCGGGGGGCGGGCACAGATACGCAGTATTTT. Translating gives CSARGAGTDTQYF.

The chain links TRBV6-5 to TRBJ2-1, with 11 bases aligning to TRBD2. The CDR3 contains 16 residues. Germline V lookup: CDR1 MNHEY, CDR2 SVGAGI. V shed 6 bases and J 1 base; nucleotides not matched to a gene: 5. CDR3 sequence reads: CASSLGLAASYNEQFF. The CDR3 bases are TGTGCCAGCAGCCTGGGACTAGCGGCTTCCTACAATGAGCAGTTCTTC.

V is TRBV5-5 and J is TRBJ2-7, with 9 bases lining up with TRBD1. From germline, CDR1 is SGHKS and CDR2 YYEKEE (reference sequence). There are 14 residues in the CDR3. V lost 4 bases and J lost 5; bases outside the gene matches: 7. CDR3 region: CASSPGTGWNEQYF. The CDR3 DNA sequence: TGTGCCAGCAGCCCCGGGACAGGGTGGAACGAGCAGTACTTC.

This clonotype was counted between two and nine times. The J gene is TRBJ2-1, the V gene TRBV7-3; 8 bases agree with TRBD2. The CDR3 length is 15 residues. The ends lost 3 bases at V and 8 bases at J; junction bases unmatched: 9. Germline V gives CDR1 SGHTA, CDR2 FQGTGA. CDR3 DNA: TGTGCCAGCAGCTTTTCGCGGGGGGCGGCGGATGAGCAGTTCTTC. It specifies CASSFSRGAADEQFF.

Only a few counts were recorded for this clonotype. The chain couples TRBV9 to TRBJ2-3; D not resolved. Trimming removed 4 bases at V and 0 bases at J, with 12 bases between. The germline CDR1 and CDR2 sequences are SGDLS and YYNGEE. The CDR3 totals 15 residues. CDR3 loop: CASSPVGTSTDTQYF. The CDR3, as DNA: TGTGCCAGCAGCCCCGTAGGTACTAGCACAGATACGCAGTATTTT.

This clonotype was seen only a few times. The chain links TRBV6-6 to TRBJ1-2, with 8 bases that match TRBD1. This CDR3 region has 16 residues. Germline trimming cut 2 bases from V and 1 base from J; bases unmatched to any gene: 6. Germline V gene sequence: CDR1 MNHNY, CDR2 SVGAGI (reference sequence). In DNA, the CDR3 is TGTGCCAGCAGTTACGGACAGGGTGGTTTTAACTATGGCTACACCTTC. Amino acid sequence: CASSYGQGGFNYGYTF.

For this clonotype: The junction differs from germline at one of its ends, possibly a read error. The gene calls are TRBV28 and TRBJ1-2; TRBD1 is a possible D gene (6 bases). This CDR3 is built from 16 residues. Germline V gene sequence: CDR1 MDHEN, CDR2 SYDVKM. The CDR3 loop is CASSPEGQTKNCGYTF. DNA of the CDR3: TGTGCCAGCAGTCCCGAAGGACAGACGAAGAACTGTGGCTACACCTTC.

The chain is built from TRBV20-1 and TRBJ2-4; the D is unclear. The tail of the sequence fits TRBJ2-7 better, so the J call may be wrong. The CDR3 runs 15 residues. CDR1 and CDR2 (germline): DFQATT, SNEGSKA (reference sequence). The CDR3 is CSARAGTLYDYEQYF. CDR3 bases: TGCAGTGCTAGAGCGGGCACACTTTATGACTACGAGCAGTACTTC.

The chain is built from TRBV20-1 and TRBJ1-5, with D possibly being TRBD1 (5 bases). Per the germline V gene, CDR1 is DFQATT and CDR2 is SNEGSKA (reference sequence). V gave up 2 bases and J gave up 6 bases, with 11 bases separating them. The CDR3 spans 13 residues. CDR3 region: CSARRQSGQPQHF. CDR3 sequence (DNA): TGCAGTGCTAGACGACAGTCCGGTCAGCCCCAGCATTTT.

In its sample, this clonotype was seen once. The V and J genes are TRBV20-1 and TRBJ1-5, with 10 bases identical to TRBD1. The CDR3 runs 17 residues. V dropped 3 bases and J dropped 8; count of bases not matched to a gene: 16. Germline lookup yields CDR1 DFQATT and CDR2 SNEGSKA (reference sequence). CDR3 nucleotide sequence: TGCAGTGCTAGGGAGGGACAGTCAACGACAGGGGGCAAGCCCCAGCATTTT. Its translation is CSAREGQSTTGGKPQHF.

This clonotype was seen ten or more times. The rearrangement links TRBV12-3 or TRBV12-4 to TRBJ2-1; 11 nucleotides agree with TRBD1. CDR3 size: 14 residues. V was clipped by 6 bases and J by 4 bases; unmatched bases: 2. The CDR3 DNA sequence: TGTGCCAGCAGCCGGGACAGGGGGTACAATGAGCAGTTCTTC. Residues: CASSRDRGYNEQFF.

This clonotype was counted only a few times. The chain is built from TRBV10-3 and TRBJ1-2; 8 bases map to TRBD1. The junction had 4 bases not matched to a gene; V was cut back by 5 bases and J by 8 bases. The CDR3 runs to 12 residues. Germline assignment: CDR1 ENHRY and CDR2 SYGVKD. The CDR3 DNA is TGTGCCATCAGTCAGGACAGGGAAGGCTACACCTTC. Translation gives CAISQDREGYTF.

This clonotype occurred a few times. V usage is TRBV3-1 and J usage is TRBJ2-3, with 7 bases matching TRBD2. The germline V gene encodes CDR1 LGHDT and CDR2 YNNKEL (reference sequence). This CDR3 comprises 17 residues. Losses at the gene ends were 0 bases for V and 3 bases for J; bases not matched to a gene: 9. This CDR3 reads CASSQERRGSGTDTQYF. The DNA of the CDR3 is TGTGCCAGCAGCCAAGAACGGCGGGGGAGTGGTACAGATACGCAGTATTTT.

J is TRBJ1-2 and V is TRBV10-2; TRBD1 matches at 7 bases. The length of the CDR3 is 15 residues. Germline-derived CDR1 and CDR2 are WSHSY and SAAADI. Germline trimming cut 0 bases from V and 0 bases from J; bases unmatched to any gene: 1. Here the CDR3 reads CASSESGTANYGYTF. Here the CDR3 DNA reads TGCGCCAGCAGTGAGTCGGGGACAGCTAACTATGGCTACACCTTC.

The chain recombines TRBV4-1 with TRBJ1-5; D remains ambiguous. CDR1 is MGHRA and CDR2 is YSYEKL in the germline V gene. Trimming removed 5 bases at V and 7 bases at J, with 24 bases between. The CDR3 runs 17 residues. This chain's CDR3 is CASSSNPRRGVIQPQHF. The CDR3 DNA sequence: TGCGCCAGCAGCTCGAACCCGCGCCGCGGGGTGATACAGCCCCAGCATTTT.

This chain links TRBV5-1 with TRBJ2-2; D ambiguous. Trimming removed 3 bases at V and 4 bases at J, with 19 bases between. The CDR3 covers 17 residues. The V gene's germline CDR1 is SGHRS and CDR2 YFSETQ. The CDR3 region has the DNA TGCGCCAGCAGCTCGCATAAGGGTGGTCGGGCCACCGGGGAGCTGTTTTTT. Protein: CASSSHKGGRATGELFF.

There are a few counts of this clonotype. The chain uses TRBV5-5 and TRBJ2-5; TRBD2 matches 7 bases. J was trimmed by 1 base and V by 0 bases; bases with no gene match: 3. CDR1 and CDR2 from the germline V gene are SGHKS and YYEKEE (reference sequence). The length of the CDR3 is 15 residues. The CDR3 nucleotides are TGTGCCAGCAGCTTGGGTCTAGCGGTCCAAGAGACCCAGTACTTC. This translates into CASSLGLAVQETQYF.

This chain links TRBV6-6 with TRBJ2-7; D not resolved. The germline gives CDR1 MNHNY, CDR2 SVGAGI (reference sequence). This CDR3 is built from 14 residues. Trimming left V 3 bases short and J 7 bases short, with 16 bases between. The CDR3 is CASSYQGQYNEQYF. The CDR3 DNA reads TGTGCCAGCAGTTATCAAGGGCAGTACAATGAGCAGTACTTC.

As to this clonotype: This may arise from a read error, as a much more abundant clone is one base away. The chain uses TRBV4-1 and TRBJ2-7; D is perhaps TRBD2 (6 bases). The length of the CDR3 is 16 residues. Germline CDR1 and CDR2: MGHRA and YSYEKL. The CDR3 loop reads CASNQDQGRGIYEQYF. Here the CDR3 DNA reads TGCGCCAGCAACCAAGATCAGGGCCGGGGGATCTACGAGCAGTACTTC.

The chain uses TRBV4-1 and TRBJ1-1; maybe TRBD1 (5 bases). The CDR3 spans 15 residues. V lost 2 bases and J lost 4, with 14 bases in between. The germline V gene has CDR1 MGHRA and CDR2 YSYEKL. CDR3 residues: CASSQRVRESTEAFF. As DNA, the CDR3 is TGCGCCAGCAGCCAAAGGGTCAGGGAGAGCACTGAAGCTTTCTTT.